This is a list of T cell receptor beta chains from one sample in a study of blood T cell repertoires in COVID-19. Profiling relied on immunoSEQ multiplex PCR, and the TCRdb table lists in-frame clones only, not all of them. The table includes under 200,000 clones, 84% detected once. Material: peripheral blood. These TCRs come from a man between 18 and 29 years old with active or convalescent COVID-19. Both conserved end residues are part of each CDR3. Clone size appears in some rows only: once, few, many, or a class for an expanded clone.

v_call clone_size cdr3_aa
TRBV7-9 . CASSLVGRGTDTQYF
TRBV28 . CASSLWGQGAYNEQFF
TRBV6-6 . CASSNGQGAAYEQYF
TRBV5-5 . CASSPLWGQGYEQYF
TRBV6-1 . CASSDGGFGTEAFF
TRBV18 . CASSPPTGPGTYEQYF
TRBV3-1/TRBV3-2 . CASSQGLAGGQADTQYF
TRBV20-1 . CSASPGGYGYTF
TRBV28 few CASSPPGTGFVGNTIYF
TRBV5-1 . CASSRMGQGVYYGYTF
TRBV7-3 . CASSLGAGPQETQYF
TRBV28 . CASSLFGTSGRVSTDTQYF
TRBV7-9 . CASSHTDTQYF
TRBV10-3 . CAISPTYNEQFF
TRBV9 . CASSLMGLAATDTQYF
TRBV5-6 . CASHGEGYGYTF
TRBV5-1 . CASSLSTGNTEAFF
TRBV11-2 . CASSSERRGPTDTQYF
TRBV3-1/TRBV3-2 . CASSVGRGLTGELFF
TRBV27 once CASSWTGWEKLFF
TRBV6-5 . CASSYRENQPQHF
TRBV20-1 . CSASRGGLAGGETQYF
TRBV9 once CASSVGRGSYEQYF
TRBV7-9 . CASSLSGNNYGYTF
TRBV6-2/TRBV6-3 . CASSRTNYEQYF
TRBV4-1 . CASSQSTVVQSAQYF
TRBV18 . CASSPRIAGGSSYNEQFF
TRBV28 . CASSSDRTNLYGYTF
TRBV7-9 . CASSARTGGNDIQYF
TRBV5-6 . CASSSRPDTEAFF
TRBV28 . CASSIMTGTAAFF
TRBV2 . CASSRRVTNEKLFF
TRBV10-3 . CAIRPWEKYEQYF
TRBV20-1 . CSASGAYRGAGDTQYF
TRBV7-9 . CASNPDSFQETQYF
TRBV6-5 . CASRRGPSYGYTF
TRBV2 once CASSVPIREGEKLFF
TRBV27 . CASSPLAPLGNEQYF
TRBV28 . CASSPITSGRALGGTGELFF
TRBV5-4 few CTRRSSYEQYF
TRBV2 . CASSELRGNEQFF
TRBV2 . CASSDRGSTEAFF
TRBV28 . CASSEPGQGKYEQYF
TRBV6-5 few CASSRGANYGYTF
TRBV27 . CASSLSREFDEQFF
TRBV27 . CASRLGYSTDTQYF
TRBV28 . CASSSGVEGQPQHF